The clone carrying this T cell receptor beta chain was picked up many times. These data belong to a study of T cells in Graves' hyperthyroidism and ophthalmopathy. The TCR beta CDR3 regions underwent amplification using RNA transcripts as the source. First-round RT-PCR with HTBI primers amplified the TCR CDR3 region. TCRdb reprocessed the multiplex PCR reads via MiXCR and lists one record per CDR3 protein. Here the sample spans around 450,000 distinct CDR3 sequences, less than 20% being singletons. Lactation, pregnancy, other autoimmune disease or uncontrolled infection led to exclusion of patients. The source material was blood. This sequence was found in a young woman with Graves' hyperthyroidism.

In nucleotides, the CDR3 is TGTGCCAGCAGTGAACTTGGGCCCCAGTACTTC. Protein sequence: CASSELGPQYF. The chain links TRBV2 to TRBJ2-5; D unresolved. The V end was cut by 2 bases, the J end by 9 bases, with 7 bases between. This CDR3 comprises 11 residues. CDR1 and CDR2 (germline): SNHLY, FYNNEI.